This T cell receptor beta chain came from a study of T cells in Graves' hyperthyroidism and ophthalmopathy. Uncontrolled infection, other autoimmune disease, pregnancy and lactation each barred patients from inclusion. Germline loops: CDR1 GTSNPN, CDR2 SVGIG (reference sequence). V was cut by 3 bases and J by 0 bases, with 6 bases left in between. The CDR3 loop spans 13 amino acids. This clonotype was seen repeatedly, ten times or more. Using RNA transcripts as the source, TCR beta CDR3 regions were amplified. The study used the HTBI primer set for a first-round RT-PCR of the TCR CDR3. From the multiplex PCR reads, TCRdb called clonotypes with MiXCR, one entry per CDR3 protein. The table includes fewer than 450,000 distinct CDR3 sequences, about 17% detected once.

The sequenced sample consisted of blood. This sequence was found in a young woman with Graves' hyperthyroidism that later progressed to Graves' ophthalmopathy. This chain links TRBV30 with TRBJ1-3, with unresolved D. The CDR3 DNA follows: TGTGCCTGGAGAATCTTCTCTGGAAACACCATATATTTT. Protein product: CAWRIFSGNTIYF.